The 16 T cell receptor beta chains below come from one sample, sequenced in a study of cytomegalovirus exposure and HLA in healthy donors. Primers: 60 Vbeta forward and 13 Jbeta reverse. Assay: immunoSEQ multiplex PCR; the TCRdb copy retains only in-frame clones and omits some. This listing includes tens of thousands of clones. The sample taken for sequencing was PBMCs. Receptor source: a woman aged 40 to 50 in good health and CMV-seronegative.

CDR3 residues: CASRPGTSGYNEQFF. CDR3 bases: TGTGCCAGCAGGCCCGGGACTAGCGGTTACAATGAGCAGTTCTTC. The rearrangement links TRBV28 to TRBJ2-1; 11 bases agree with TRBD2. The CDR3 has 15 residues. J gave up 4 bases and V 6 bases, and 5 bases lay outside the gene matches. Germline CDR1 reads MDHEN; CDR2 reads SYDVKM.

V and J are TRBV11-2 and TRBJ1-6; a weak D match, TRBD1 (6 bases). Germline V gene lookup returns CDR1 SGHAT and CDR2 FQNNGV. Trimming removed 1 base at V and 3 bases at J, with 7 bases between. The CDR3 spans 15 residues. CDR3 loop: CASSLGRGYNSPLHF. CDR3 bases: TGTGCCAGCAGCTTAGGCAGGGGCTATAATTCACCCCTCCACTTT. The full variable domain, with the rest looked up from reference TRBV11-2 and TRBJ1-6, is EAGVAQSPRYKIIEKRQSVAFWCNPISGHATLYWYQQILGQGPKLLIQFQNNGVVDDSQLPKDRFSAERLKGVDSTLKIQPAKLEDSAVYLCASSLGRGYNSPLHFGNGTRLTVT.

This chain connects TRBV6-5 to TRBJ2-5, with D possibly TRBD1 on 6 matching bases. The V gene lost 6 bases and the J gene lost 2 bases, with 10 bases spanning the gap. CDR1 is MNHEY and CDR2 is SVGAGI in the germline V gene. There are 13 residues in the CDR3. CDR3 nucleotides: TGTGCCAGCAGACAGGGTAGGCAAGAGACCCAGTACTTC. Translated, it gives CASRQGRQETQYF.

The chain has TRBV5-1 and TRBJ2-7, with TRBD1 matching over 9 bases. CDR3 length equals 15 residues. V lost 1 base to trimming and J lost 5 bases; unmatched junction nucleotides: 7. CDR1 is SGHRS and CDR2 is YFSETQ in the germline V gene. CDR3 nucleotide sequence: TGCGCCAGCAGCTTGAGGGACAGGGAGGGTAACGAGCAGTACTTC. As protein: CASSLRDREGNEQYF.

The chain has TRBV18 and TRBJ1-4, with D hard to call. Germline V gene sequence: CDR1 KGHSH, CDR2 LQKENI. V dropped 1 base and J dropped 4 bases, with 10 bases sitting between them. The CDR3 runs to 15 residues. The CDR3 loop reads CASSPQGDGNEKLFF. The CDR3, as DNA: TGTGCCAGCTCACCACAGGGAGACGGTAATGAAAAACTGTTTTTT.

This chain connects TRBV19 to TRBJ2-5; TRBD1 agrees at 8 bases. The V gene end was trimmed by 5 bases and the J gene end by 5 bases; junction bases not matched to a gene: 4. The CDR3 has 13 amino acids. Germline CDR1 and CDR2: LNHDA and SQIVND (reference sequence). Here the CDR3 DNA reads TGTGCCAGTAGTTCGAACAGGGGGGAGACCCAGTACTTC. Its protein product is CASSSNRGETQYF.

V gene TRBV5-1 combines with J gene TRBJ2-6; 7 bases fit TRBD1. After removal of 2 bases from V and 1 base from J, the junction contained 12 bases not matched to a gene. Germline V CDR1 and CDR2: SGHRS, YFSETQ. There are 19 residues in the CDR3. The CDR3 is CASSFMLGAGGSGANVLTF. For the CDR3, the DNA is TGCGCCAGCAGCTTTATGTTGGGGGCAGGGGGTTCTGGGGCCAACGTCCTGACTTTC.

J is TRBJ1-4 and V is TRBV30; D might be TRBD1 (5 bases). V lost 0 bases and J 5 bases, leaving 19 bases between the germline ends. This CDR3 is built from 17 residues. Germline CDR1 is GTSNPN and CDR2 is SVGIG (reference sequence). The CDR3: CAWSVLSAGGGNEKLFF. CDR3 sequence (DNA): TGTGCCTGGAGTGTACTATCGGCTGGGGGGGGAAATGAAAAACTGTTTTTT.

The chain is built from TRBV2 and TRBJ1-5; a possible D gene is TRBD1 (5 bases). With 6 bases removed from V and 1 base from J, the gap between germline ends came to 10 bases. There are 14 residues in the CDR3. Per the germline V gene, CDR1 is SNHLY and CDR2 is FYNNEI. The CDR3 DNA reads TGTGCCAGCAGCGCGACAGTGAGCAATCAGCCCCAGCATTTT. It translates to CASSATVSNQPQHF. The whole variable domain, filled in from reference TRBV2 and TRBJ1-5, reads EPEVTQTPSHQVTQMGQEVILRCVPISNHLYFYWYRQILGQKVEFLVSFYNNEISEKSEIFDDQFSVERPDGSNFTLKIRSTKLEDSAMYFCASSATVSNQPQHFGDGTRLSIL.

The CDR3 protein is CASSLGPGNTEAFF. The CDR3 DNA reads as TGCGCCAGCAGCTTGGGCCCCGGGAACACTGAAGCTTTCTTT. The chain carries TRBV5-1 and TRBJ1-1; D gene ambiguous. The V end lost 0 bases, the J end lost 1 base, and 7 bases lay between the germline ends. The CDR3 totals 14 residues. Germline V gene data show CDR1 as SGHRS and CDR2 as YFSETQ. Full variable domain (outside the CDR3, taken from reference TRBV5-1 and TRBJ1-1): KAGVTQTPRYLIKTRGQQVTLSCSPISGHRSVSWYQQTPGQGLQFLFEYFSETQRNKGNFPGRFSGRQFSNSRSEMNVSTLELGDSALYLCASSLGPGNTEAFFGQGTRLTVV.

This rearrangement joins TRBV4-2 to TRBJ2-5, with TRBD1 as a possible D gene (6 bases). This CDR3 spans 20 amino acids. Trimming left V 4 bases short and J 0 bases short, with 27 bases between. Germline lookup yields CDR1 LGHNA and CDR2 YNFKEQ. CDR3: CASSPTPTAWGPLYQETQYF. The DNA of the CDR3 is TGTGCCAGCAGCCCTACCCCCACCGCTTGGGGGCCCCTTTACCAAGAGACCCAGTACTTC.

The chain recombines TRBV19 with TRBJ1-5; D gene uncertain. CDR3 length equals 13 residues. Trimming left V 3 bases short and J 2 bases short, with 5 bases between. CDR1 and CDR2 (germline): LNHDA, SQIVND (reference sequence). The CDR3 sequence is CASSIPGNQPQHF. CDR3 DNA: TGTGCCAGTAGTATCCCCGGCAATCAGCCCCAGCATTTT. Based on the CDR3 plus reference TRBV19 and TRBJ1-5, the full variable domain is DGGITQSPKYLFRKEGQNVTLSCEQNLNHDAMYWYRQDPGQGLRLIYYSQIVNDFQKGDIAEGYSVSREKKESFPLTVTSAQKNPTAFYLCASSIPGNQPQHFGDGTRLSIL.

The CDR3 sequence: CASSQDRQGNTGELFF. The CDR3 nucleotides are TGCGCCAGCAGCCAAGATAGGCAGGGCAACACCGGGGAGCTGTTTTTT. The V gene is TRBV4-3, the J gene TRBJ2-2, with D possibly being TRBD1 (5 bases). Germline-derived CDR1 and CDR2 are LGHNA and YSLEER. The CDR3 covers 16 residues. Trimming removed 0 bases at V and 2 bases at J, with 10 bases between.

This chain links TRBV5-1 with TRBJ2-2, with 10 nucleotides matching TRBD2. V dropped 7 bases and J dropped 6; count of bases not matched to a gene: 15. There are 17 residues in the CDR3. In germline, CDR1 is SGHRS, CDR2 YFSETQ. For the CDR3, the DNA is TGCGCCAGCTCGATCCTTAGAGAGGGACTAGCGTCCGGGGAGCTGTTTTTT. This gives the protein CASSILREGLASGELFF.

The V call is TRBV5-6, the J call TRBJ2-1, with TRBD2 matching 9 bases. The V gene end was trimmed by 2 bases and the J gene end by 6 bases; junction bases not matched to a gene: 6. The CDR3 is 15 amino acids. CDR1 SGHDT and CDR2 YYEEEE come from the germline V gene. The CDR3 loop reads CASSFAGGPGNEQFF. In DNA form, the CDR3 reads TGTGCCAGCAGCTTCGCGGGAGGGCCGGGCAATGAGCAGTTCTTC.

The rearrangement joins TRBV5-1 to TRBJ2-5; TRBD2 aligns across 13 bases. Germline assignment: CDR1 SGHRS and CDR2 YFSETQ. The CDR3 sequence is 15 residues long. V lost 5 bases to trimming and J lost 5 bases; unmatched junction nucleotides: 6. CDR3: CASSSGLAGAETQYF. CDR3 sequence (DNA): TGCGCCAGCAGTTCTGGACTAGCGGGGGCGGAGACCCAGTACTTC.